This record looks at one T cell receptor beta chain sequence and its context. At the DNA level, this CDR3 is encoded by other sequences in the same sample as well. The trim removed 3 bases at V and 7 bases at J, leaving 5 bases unmatched. The V gene's germline CDR1 is LNHDA and CDR2 SQIVND (reference sequence). The CDR3 runs to 14 residues. The protocol was immunoSEQ multiplex PCR, while the TCRdb copy is restricted to in-frame clones and leaves out a portion. This repertoire shows about 130,000 clones, more than 70% found once; its top ten account for 4.3%. The data stem from a study of blood T cell repertoires in COVID-19. Looking at the study overall: Sites in the United States, Italy and Spain provided acute and convalescent COVID-19 samples. Nucleic acid was either cDNA or gDNA, and it came from T cells, B-cell-depleted T cells, or PBMCs.

The V call is TRBV19, the J call TRBJ2-2; 7 nucleotides line up with TRBD2. This TCR was recovered from a human donor in a cohort sampled during active COVID-19. Sequencing input: peripheral blood. The CDR3 spells CASSIRTGGGELFF. CDR3 sequence (DNA): TGTGCCAGTAGTATCAGGACGGGAGGCGGGGAGCTGTTTTTT. Variable domain in full (rest from reference TRBV19 and TRBJ2-2): DGGITQSPKYLFRKEGQNVTLSCEQNLNHDAMYWYRQDPGQGLRLIYYSQIVNDFQKGDIAEGYSVSREKKESFPLTVTSAQKNPTAFYLCASSIRTGGGELFFGEGSRLTVL.